This is a list of T cell receptor beta chains from one sample in a study of liver allograft versus peripheral blood T cells. TCRdb reprocessed the reads via MiXCR and lists one record per CDR3 protein. The table shows 6,000 to 8,000 distinct CDR3 sequences, with over 15% occurring only once. These receptors were taken from a human patient who had a liver transplant. Part of the T cells may come from the graft donor. Both conserved end residues are part of each CDR3. A D gene is named only where the DNA matches it firmly. Not every row has a clone size; where given, it reads once, few, many or a size class.

size	J	D	length	V	CDR3	DNA
NA	TRBJ2-2	NA	15	TRBV25-1	CASSDSGGPTGELFF	TGTGCCAGCAGTGACTCAGGGGGGCCCACCGGGGAGCTGTTTTTT
medium-sized	TRBJ1-3	TRBD1	17	TRBV10-3	CAISETRTGAGGNTIYF	TGTGCCATCAGTGAGACCCGGACAGGGGCAGGTGGAAACACCATATATTTT
NA	TRBJ2-3	TRBD2	14	TRBV6-5	CASRLSGGLDTQYF	TGTGCCAGCAGGCTCAGCGGGGGGTTGGATACGCAGTATTTT
medium-sized	TRBJ1-4	NA	14	TRBV19	CASREIATNEKLFF	TGTGCCAGTAGGGAAATTGCAACTAATGAAAAACTGTTTTTT
NA	TRBJ2-7	NA	13	TRBV6-6	CASRQVGPGEQYF	TGTGCCAGCAGACAAGTGGGGCCGGGCGAGCAGTACTTC
NA	TRBJ2-1	NA	14	TRBV12-3/TRBV12-4	CASSAIRSYNEQFF	TGTGCCAGCTCCGCAATACGATCATACAATGAGCAGTTCTTC
many	TRBJ2-5	TRBD1	14	TRBV19	CASSTPGGSETQYF	TGTGCCAGTAGCACCCCAGGGGGCTCTGAGACCCAGTACTTC
medium-sized	TRBJ2-1	NA	15	TRBV18	CASSPGLESPGEQFF	TGTGCCAGCTCGCCCGGTCTCGAGTCCCCGGGTGAGCAGTTCTTC
medium-sized	TRBJ1-3	NA	14	TRBV18	CASSPDSSGNTIYF	TGTGCCAGCTCTCCGGACAGCTCTGGAAACACCATATATTTT
NA	TRBJ1-2	NA	12	TRBV19	CASSLRDYVCTF	TGTGCCAGTAGTCTCAGGGACTATGTCTGCACCTTC
NA	TRBJ1-5	NA	13	TRBV20-1	CSATGVLTRPQHF	TGCAGTGCTACAGGGGTTCTCACTCGGCCCCAGCATTTT
medium-sized	TRBJ1-5	NA	13	TRBV10-3	CAISEGREQPQHF	TGTGCCATCAGTGAGGGAAGGGAACAGCCCCAGCATTTT
medium-sized	TRBJ2-3	TRBD2	13	TRBV6-6	CASRFSGSDTQYF	TGTGCCAGCAGATTTAGCGGGTCGGATACGCAGTATTTT
medium-sized	TRBJ1-3	NA	14	TRBV9	CASSHPKGGRTIYF	TGTGCCAGCAGCCACCCGAAAGGCGGCCGCACCATATATTTT
medium-sized	TRBJ1-3	TRBD1	15	TRBV18	CASSPTGGGGNTIYF	TGTGCCAGCTCACCAACAGGGGGTGGTGGAAACACCATATATTTT
few	TRBJ2-2	TRBD1	14	TRBV6-1	CASSPDRAGGELFF	TGTGCCAGCAGTCCGGACAGGGCCGGCGGGGAGCTGTTTTTT
many	TRBJ1-5	TRBD1	14	TRBV12-3/TRBV12-4	CASSRQGNGQPQHF	TGTGCCAGCAGTCGACAGGGGAATGGGCAGCCCCAGCATTTT
NA	TRBJ1-3	NA	13	TRBV20-1	CSARDRQGETIYF	TGCAGTGCTAGAGACCGCCAGGGTGAAACCATATATTTT
medium-sized	TRBJ1-6	NA	12	TRBV18	CASSPPVGTLHF	TGTGCCAGCTCACCACCCGTAGGGACCCTCCACTTT
many	TRBJ2-1	NA	13	TRBV11-3	CASSLRFGNEQFF	TGTGCCAGCAGCTTACGGTTCGGCAATGAGCAGTTCTTC
medium-sized	TRBJ1-6	NA	15	TRBV7-9	CASSLGAVPYSPLHF	TGTGCCAGCAGCTTAGGGGCAGTTCCCTATTCACCCCTCCACTTT
medium-sized	TRBJ2-2	TRBD2	14	TRBV6-6	CASRTSGGAGELFF	TGTGCCAGCAGGACTAGCGGGGGGGCCGGGGAGCTGTTTTTT
many	TRBJ1-2	NA	13	TRBV6-5	CASSETGFYGYTF	TGTGCCAGCAGCGAGACAGGTTTCTATGGCTACACCTTC
few	TRBJ2-1	NA	12	TRBV12-3/TRBV12-4	CASSSYPNEQFF	TGTGCCAGCAGTTCGTACCCAAATGAGCAGTTCTTC
NA	TRBJ2-7	NA	13	TRBV20-1	CSASGLRGYEQYF	TGCAGTGCTAGCGGACTGCGCGGCTACGAGCAGTACTTC
many	TRBJ1-2	NA	14	TRBV5-6	CASGLQDSLDGYTF	TGTGCCAGCGGGTTACAGGACAGTCTCGATGGCTACACCTTC
few	TRBJ1-2	NA	16	TRBV5-5	CASSLVSGRSIIGYTF	TGTGCCAGCAGCTTAGTATCTGGGAGGAGTATAATCGGCTACACCTTC
NA	TRBJ1-5	NA	13	TRBV2	CASSAGVGQPQHF	TGTGCCAGCAGTGCAGGGGTGGGACAGCCCCAGCATTTT
many	TRBJ2-7	NA	14	TRBV6-5	CASGSPRGSYEQYF	TGTGCCAGCGGGTCCCCTCGAGGGTCCTACGAGCAGTACTTC
medium-sized	TRBJ1-6	TRBD1	16	TRBV10-3	CAISEARDRENSPLHF	TGTGCCATCAGCGAGGCAAGGGACAGGGAAAATTCACCCCTCCACTTT